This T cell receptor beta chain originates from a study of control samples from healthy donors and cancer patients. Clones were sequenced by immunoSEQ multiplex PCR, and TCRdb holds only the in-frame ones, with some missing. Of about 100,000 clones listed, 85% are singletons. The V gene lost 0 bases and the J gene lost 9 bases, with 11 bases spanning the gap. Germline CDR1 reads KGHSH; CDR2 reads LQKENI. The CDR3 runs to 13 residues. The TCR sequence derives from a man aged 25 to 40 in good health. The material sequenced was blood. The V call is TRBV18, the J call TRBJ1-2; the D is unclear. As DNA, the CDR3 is TGTGCCAGCTCACCACCGATCGACCGGAGCTACACCTTC. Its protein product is CASSPPIDRSYTF.